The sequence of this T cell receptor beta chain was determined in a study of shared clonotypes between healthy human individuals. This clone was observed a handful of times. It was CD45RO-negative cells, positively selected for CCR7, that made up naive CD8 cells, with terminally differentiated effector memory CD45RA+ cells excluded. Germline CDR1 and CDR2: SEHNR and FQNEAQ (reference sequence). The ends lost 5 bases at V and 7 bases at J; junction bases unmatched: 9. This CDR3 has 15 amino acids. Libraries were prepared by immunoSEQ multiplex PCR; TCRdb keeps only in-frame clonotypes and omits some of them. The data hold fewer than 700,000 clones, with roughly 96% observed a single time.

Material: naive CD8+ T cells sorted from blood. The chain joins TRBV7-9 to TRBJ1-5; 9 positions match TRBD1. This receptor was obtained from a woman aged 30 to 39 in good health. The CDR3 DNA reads TGTGCCAGCAGCCAACAGGGGGCTGGGAGACAGCCCCAGCATTTT. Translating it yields CASSQQGAGRQPQHF.